Shown below are 32 T cell receptor beta chains from a single sample sequenced in a study of blood T cell repertoires in COVID-19. Profiling relied on immunoSEQ multiplex PCR, and the TCRdb table lists in-frame clones only, not all of them. The sample has 45,000 to 50,000 clones, 83% seen once. The sample taken for sequencing was peripheral blood. These receptors were collected from a man at least 80 years old in a cohort sampled during active COVID-19.

The chain couples TRBV6-6 to TRBJ2-5; D unresolved. The CDR3 consists of 14 residues. The V gene's germline CDR1 is MNHNY and CDR2 SVGAGI (reference sequence). V was shortened by 0 bases and J by 5 bases, with 10 bases between the two germline ends. The chain's CDR3 is CASSYSLPAETQYF. CDR3 coding DNA: TGTGCCAGCAGTTACTCGCTTCCCGCGGAGACCCAGTACTTC.

The V call is TRBV5-1, the J call TRBJ2-3, with 9 nucleotides matching TRBD1. This CDR3 comprises 15 residues. V dropped 0 bases and J dropped 4; count of bases not matched to a gene: 3. CDR1 is SGHRS and CDR2 is YFSETQ in the germline V gene. CDR3 sequence reads: CASSLGGQGSDTQYF. The CDR3 DNA sequence: TGCGCCAGCAGCTTGGGAGGACAGGGGTCAGATACGCAGTATTTT.

The rearrangement links TRBV11-2 to TRBJ2-1; 8 bases are shared with TRBD1. The ends lost 0 bases at V and 5 bases at J; junction bases unmatched: 9. The CDR3 runs 17 residues. The V gene's germline CDR1 is SGHAT and CDR2 FQNNGV. CDR3 sequence (DNA): TGTGCCAGCAGCTTAGACTATTCCGGGACAGGAAACAATGAGCAGTTCTTC. This gives the protein CASSLDYSGTGNNEQFF.

The chain carries TRBV5-4 and TRBJ2-3, with a tentative D call TRBD2 (6 bases). The CDR3 runs 15 residues. Germline V CDR1 and CDR2: SGHNT, YYREEE (reference sequence). With 3 bases removed from V and 2 bases from J, the gap between germline ends came to 13 bases. CDR3 sequence (DNA): TGTGCCAGCAGCTCTAATGGCGGGGTCACAGATACGCAGTATTTT. Translation: CASSSNGGVTDTQYF.

The gene calls are TRBV27 and TRBJ1-5; TRBD1 agrees at 7 bases. Germline V gene sequence: CDR1 MNHEY, CDR2 SMNVEV (reference sequence). The CDR3 extends over 15 amino acids. V was clipped by 2 bases and J by 3 bases; unmatched bases: 4. The CDR3 loop is CASSLDTGANQPQHF. CDR3 DNA sequence: TGTGCCAGCAGTTTAGATACAGGGGCCAATCAGCCCCAGCATTTT.

This chain links TRBV28 with TRBJ2-3, with D unresolved. V lost 9 bases, J lost 4 bases, and 14 bases lay in between. Germline CDR1 MDHEN, CDR2 SYDVKM. The CDR3 is made up of 13 amino acids. The CDR3 spells CASRDERPDTQYF. The CDR3 region has the DNA TGTGCCAGTCGCGACGAGCGCCCAGATACGCAGTATTTT.

J is TRBJ2-7 and V is TRBV6-5, with 10 bases fitting TRBD2. CDR1 and CDR2 from the germline V gene are MNHEY and SVGAGI. The CDR3 is made up of 14 amino acids. V lost 6 bases, J lost 2 bases, and 4 bases stayed unmatched. CDR3 protein: CASSLSGRAYEQYF. The CDR3 DNA is TGTGCCAGCAGCCTCAGCGGGAGGGCCTACGAGCAGTACTTC.

This sequence joins TRBV19 and TRBJ2-1, with 8 bases lining up with TRBD1. V lost 1 base and J lost 12; bases outside the gene matches: 11. Germline values: CDR1 LNHDA, CDR2 SQIVND (reference sequence). This CDR3 has 15 residues. The CDR3 sequence is CASSIAQNRGLGQFF. The CDR3 DNA reads TGTGCCAGTAGTATAGCCCAAAACAGGGGGTTAGGGCAGTTCTTC.

The rearrangement uses TRBV6-6 and TRBJ1-2; 8 bases fit TRBD1. The CDR3 is 15 amino acids. The germline gives CDR1 MNHNY, CDR2 SVGAGI (reference sequence). With 7 bases clipped from V and 8 bases from J, the junction kept 15 bases outside the gene matches. CDR3 loop: CASNTRRDRGEGYTF. In nucleotides, the CDR3 is TGTGCCAGCAACACTCGCCGAGACAGGGGTGAGGGCTACACCTTC.

V gene TRBV20-1 combines with J gene TRBJ2-2; D might be TRBD2 (6 bases). The CDR3 contains 14 residues. Trimming left V 3 bases short and J 6 bases short, with 14 bases between. Germline V gene data show CDR1 as DFQATT and CDR2 as SNEGSKA (reference sequence). In DNA, the CDR3 is TGCAGTGCTAGTGTCGGGAGTCCCCCCGGGGAGCTGTTTTTT. It is translated as CSASVGSPPGELFF.

The chain carries TRBV7-8 and TRBJ2-2; 9 nucleotides match TRBD2. CDR1 and CDR2 from the germline V gene are SGHVS and FQNEAQ. This CDR3 region has 17 residues. The junction had 12 bases not matched to a gene; V was cut back by 5 bases and J by 5 bases. In DNA, the CDR3 is TGTGCCAGCAGCCCGTTGGTGGAAGCGGGGGGTACCGGGGAGCTGTTTTTT. The encoded protein is CASSPLVEAGGTGELFF.

The rearrangement joins TRBV28 to TRBJ2-7, with D perhaps TRBD2 (6 bases). The CDR3 sequence is 15 residues long. The germline CDR1 and CDR2 sequences are MDHEN and SYDVKM. V lost 3 bases and J 2 bases, leaving 14 bases between the germline ends. CDR3 sequence: CASSFVLAPTYEQYF. The CDR3 DNA reads TGTGCCAGCAGTTTTGTCCTAGCGCCCACCTACGAGCAGTACTTC.

The CDR3 loop is CSVDPSRETPVMNTEAFF. The CDR3, as DNA: TGCAGCGTTGACCCCTCCCGTGAGACACCAGTAATGAACACTGAAGCTTTCTTT. This chain links TRBV29-1 with TRBJ1-1; D is unclear. CDR1 and CDR2 (germline): SQVTM, ANQGSEA. Trimming pared 3 bases from V and 0 bases from J, leaving 23 bases between. CDR3 length: 18 amino acids.

The gene calls are TRBV11-3 and TRBJ2-1; 8 bases line up with TRBD2. The CDR3 spans 14 residues. V was pared by 5 bases and J by 9 bases, with 9 bases of the junction left unmatched. Germline lookup yields CDR1 SGHNT and CDR2 YENEEA. CDR3 nucleotide sequence: TGTGCCAGCAGCCAAGACTTCCGGGGGGGTGAGCAGTTCTTC. It encodes CASSQDFRGGEQFF.

The chain is built from TRBV6-5 and TRBJ2-7, with TRBD2 matching 13 bases. This CDR3 spans 15 amino acids. CDR1 is MNHEY, CDR2 SVGAGI, per germline. The V gene end was trimmed by 5 bases and the J gene end by 3 bases; junction bases not matched to a gene: 4. Written as DNA, the CDR3 is TGTGCCAGCAGTCCTAGGACTAGCGGGAGCTACGAGCAGTACTTC. Translating it yields CASSPRTSGSYEQYF.

The chain carries TRBV5-1 and TRBJ2-1, with TRBD2 identical over 8 bases. V was pared by 4 bases and J by 7 bases, with 10 bases of the junction left unmatched. Germline V gene lookup returns CDR1 SGHRS and CDR2 YFSETQ. The CDR3 loop spans 15 amino acids. The DNA for the CDR3 is TGCGCCAGCAGCCCCCAGGCACTAGCGGTTAATGAGCAGTTCTTC. This sequence encodes CASSPQALAVNEQFF.

The gene calls are TRBV11-2 and TRBJ2-3; D remains ambiguous. This CDR3 region has 13 residues. Trimming took off 2 bases at V and 7 bases at J, with 10 bases between the two ends. Germline CDR1 is SGHAT and CDR2 is FQNNGV. CDR3 in amino acids: CASSLQASNTQYF. The CDR3 nucleotides are TGTGCCAGCAGCTTACAAGCGTCGAATACGCAGTATTTT.

This clone was counted only a few times. The chain employs TRBV3-1 (or the pseudogene TRBV3-2) and TRBJ2-5; D not resolved. CDR1 is LGHDT and CDR2 is YNNKEL in the germline V gene (reference sequence). CDR3 length: 12 residues. Trimming removed 2 bases at V and 2 bases at J, with 3 bases between. The CDR3 DNA follows: TGTGCCAGCAGCCAACTGCAAGAGACCCAGTACTTC. This sequence encodes CASSQLQETQYF.

This clone came up a few times. This chain joins TRBV10-3 and TRBJ2-2; possible D gene TRBD1, 6 bases. This CDR3 has 14 amino acids. Trimming pared 10 bases from V and 0 bases from J, leaving 12 bases between. Per germline, CDR1 ENHRY and CDR2 SYGVKD. The CDR3 coding sequence is TGTGCCACGACAGGACAAGCGAACACCGGGGAGCTGTTTTTT. Translation: CATTGQANTGELFF.

The V call is TRBV29-1, the J call TRBJ2-2; 7 bases are shared with TRBD1. The CDR3 is made up of 14 amino acids. Germline-derived CDR1 and CDR2 are SQVTM and ANQGSEA. CDR3: CGAETGANTGELFF. CDR3 coding DNA: TGCGGGGCCGAAACAGGGGCCAACACCGGGGAGCTGTTTTTT.

V gene TRBV19 combines with J gene TRBJ2-5; D possibly corresponds to TRBD1 (5 bases). Trimming stripped 6 bases from V and 2 bases from J, with 16 bases between. In germline, CDR1 is LNHDA, CDR2 SQIVND (reference sequence). The CDR3 length is 15 residues. CDR3 loop: CASRPQGVGQETQYF. The DNA of the CDR3 is TGTGCCAGTAGACCCCAGGGTGTAGGGCAAGAGACCCAGTACTTC.

V is TRBV5-1 and J is TRBJ2-5, with a weak D call TRBD2 (5 bases). The germline V and J ends were trimmed by 2 bases and 2 bases, with 13 bases remaining between them. Germline CDR1 and CDR2: SGHRS and YFSETQ. The CDR3 is 15 residues long. CDR3 loop: CASSFQRRSQETQYF. The DNA of the CDR3 is TGCGCCAGCAGCTTTCAAAGGAGGTCTCAAGAGACCCAGTACTTC.

This clone was picked up a small number of times. The chain carries TRBV5-1 and TRBJ2-7; 7 nucleotides align to TRBD1. Germline trimming cut 4 bases from V and 1 base from J; bases unmatched to any gene: 8. CDR1 is SGHRS, CDR2 YFSETQ, per germline. The CDR3 is 15 residues long. The CDR3 region has the DNA TGCGCCAGCAGCAGAGACAGGGATCCTTCCTACGAGCAGTACTTC. Translated: CASSRDRDPSYEQYF.

The chain links TRBV2 to TRBJ1-5; D remains unclear. Germline values: CDR1 SNHLY, CDR2 FYNNEI. Trimming took off 8 bases at V and 3 bases at J, with 11 bases between the two ends. This CDR3 comprises 13 residues. CDR3 protein: CASGQNLNQPQHF. The DNA for the CDR3 is TGTGCCAGCGGGCAGAACCTCAATCAGCCCCAGCATTTT.

J is TRBJ2-2 and V is TRBV6-6, with 10 bases fitting TRBD2. From germline, CDR1 is MNHNY and CDR2 SVGAGI (reference sequence). The CDR3 runs to 16 residues. Unmatched junction bases numbered 10, after V lost 8 bases and J lost 4 bases. The CDR3 loop is CASSPLAGDLTGELFF. The CDR3 DNA sequence: TGTGCCAGCTCCCCGCTAGCGGGGGACCTCACCGGGGAGCTGTTTTTT.

The chain has TRBV6-4 and TRBJ1-1, with 7 nucleotides matching TRBD1. This CDR3 region has 15 residues. Germline V lookup: CDR1 MRHNA, CDR2 SNTAGT. Losses at the gene ends were 7 bases for V and 0 bases for J; bases not matched to a gene: 8. Here the CDR3 reads CASTKWTGVNTEAFF. CDR3 sequence (DNA): TGTGCCAGCACAAAATGGACAGGAGTGAACACTGAAGCTTTCTTT.

The genes are TRBV4-1 and TRBJ1-2; possible D gene TRBD1, 5 bases. The CDR3 runs to 16 residues. Germline V gives CDR1 MGHRA, CDR2 YSYEKL. The ends were cut back, 0 bases at V and 4 bases at J, with 15 bases in the middle. CDR3: CASSQDSQGLAYGYTF. The CDR3 DNA sequence: TGCGCCAGCAGCCAAGATTCCCAGGGCTTGGCCTATGGCTACACCTTC.

The chain is built from TRBV29-1 and TRBJ2-7; TRBD1 is a possible D gene (5 bases). This CDR3 region has 11 residues. V was clipped by 6 bases and J by 3 bases, with 9 bases between them. The V gene's germline CDR1 is SQVTM and CDR2 ANQGSEA. CDR3 sequence reads: CSVATGYEQYF. As DNA, the CDR3 is TGCAGCGTCGCAACAGGCTACGAGCAGTACTTC.

The chain uses TRBV7-2 and TRBJ1-1, with D unclear. The CDR3 consists of 14 residues. Germline values: CDR1 SGHTA, CDR2 FQGNSA. Trimming took 4 bases from V and 1 from J, leaving 10 bases between them. CDR3 in DNA: TGTGCCAGCAGCTCCCGGAGGTGGAACACTGAAGCTTTCTTT. This translates into CASSSRRWNTEAFF. Looking up the rest from reference TRBV7-2 and TRBJ1-1 gives the full variable domain: GAGVSQSPSNKVTEKGKDVELRCDPISGHTALYWYRQSLGQGLEFLIYFQGNSAPDKSGLPSDRFSAERTGGSVSTLTIQRTQQEDSAVYLCASSSRRWNTEAFFGQGTRLTVV.

The chain links TRBV29-1 to TRBJ1-2, with D maybe TRBD1 (5 bases). Trimming pared 0 bases from V and 2 bases from J, leaving 7 bases between. This CDR3 has 13 residues. Per the germline V gene, CDR1 is SQVTM and CDR2 is ANQGSEA. In DNA, the CDR3 is TGCAGCGTTGAAGAGGCAGGGAACTATGGCTACACCTTC. This sequence encodes CSVEEAGNYGYTF.

The chain recombines TRBV10-3 with TRBJ1-1; D possibly corresponds to TRBD1 (5 bases). Germline V lookup: CDR1 ENHRY, CDR2 SYGVKD. CDR3 length equals 13 residues. Trimming removed 2 bases from V and 5 bases from J, with 9 bases in between. The CDR3 nucleotides are TGTGCCATCAGTGAGAGGGGTGGGACTGAAGCTTTCTTT. Protein product: CAISERGGTEAFF.

This clone was seen a handful of times. The V call is TRBV7-9, the J call TRBJ1-1; D remains unclear. Germline V gives CDR1 SEHNR, CDR2 FQNEAQ (reference sequence). Trimming removed 5 bases from V and 2 bases from J, with 15 bases in between. This CDR3 contains 15 residues. The CDR3 spells CASSPLRGRNTEAFF. CDR3 bases: TGTGCCAGCAGCCCACTCAGAGGCCGTAACACTGAAGCTTTCTTT.